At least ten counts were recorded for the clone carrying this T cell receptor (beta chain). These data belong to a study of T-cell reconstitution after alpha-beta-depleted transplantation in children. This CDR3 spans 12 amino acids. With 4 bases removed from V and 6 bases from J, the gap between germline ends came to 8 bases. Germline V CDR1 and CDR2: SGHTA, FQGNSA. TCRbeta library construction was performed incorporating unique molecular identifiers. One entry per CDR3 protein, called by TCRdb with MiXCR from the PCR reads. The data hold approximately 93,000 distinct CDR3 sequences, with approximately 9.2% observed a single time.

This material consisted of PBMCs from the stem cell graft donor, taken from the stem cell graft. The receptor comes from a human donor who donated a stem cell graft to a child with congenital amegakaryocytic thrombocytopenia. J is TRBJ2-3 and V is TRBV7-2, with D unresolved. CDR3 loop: CASSSSLDTQYF. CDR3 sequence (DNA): TGTGCCAGCAGCTCCTCCCTGGATACGCAGTATTTT.